This T cell receptor (beta chain) derives from a study of Graves' ophthalmopathy and Graves' hyperthyroidism. Diagnostic conclusions were grounded in clinical symptoms, serum thyroxine, TRAb, thyroid ultrasound and orbital computed tomography. PBMCs were isolated from an approximately 10 ml sample of fresh peripheral blood. Germline V gives CDR1 MNHEY, CDR2 SVGAGI. The CDR3 contains 15 residues. V gave up 2 bases and J gave up 1 base, with 11 bases separating them. From RNA, the CDR3 regions of TCR beta chains were amplified and sequenced. First-round RT-PCR with HTBI primers preceded a second-round multiplex PCR. TCRdb re-called the multiplex PCR reads with MiXCR, one entry per CDR3 protein. The table shows 200,000 to 250,000 distinct CDR3 sequences, with 20% to 25% occurring only once. This clonotype was counted many times.

This clonotype was sampled from a woman aged 45 to 65 with Graves' ophthalmopathy. This chain links TRBV6-5 with TRBJ1-1; D unresolved. Sequencing was done on a sample of peripheral blood. This CDR3 is CASSYLGPKNTEAFF. The CDR3 DNA sequence: TGTGCCAGCAGTTACCTGGGCCCGAAGAACACTGAAGCTTTCTTT.